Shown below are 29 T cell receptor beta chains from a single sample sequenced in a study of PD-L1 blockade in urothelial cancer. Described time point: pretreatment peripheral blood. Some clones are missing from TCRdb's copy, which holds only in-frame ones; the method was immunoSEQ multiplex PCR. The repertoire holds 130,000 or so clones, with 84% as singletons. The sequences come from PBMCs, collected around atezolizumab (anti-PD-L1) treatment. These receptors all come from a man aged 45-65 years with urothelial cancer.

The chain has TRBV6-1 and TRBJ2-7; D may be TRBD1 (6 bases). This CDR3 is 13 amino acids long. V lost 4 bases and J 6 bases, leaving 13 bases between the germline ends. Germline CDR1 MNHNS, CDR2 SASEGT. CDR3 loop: CASSVTRGSEQYF. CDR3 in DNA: TGTGCCAGCAGTGTTACCAGGGGCAGCGAGCAGTACTTC.

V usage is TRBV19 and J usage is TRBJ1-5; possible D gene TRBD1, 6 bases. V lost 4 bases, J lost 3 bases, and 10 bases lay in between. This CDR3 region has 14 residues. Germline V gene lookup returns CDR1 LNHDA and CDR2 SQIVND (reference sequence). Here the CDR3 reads CASSSGGNNQPQHF. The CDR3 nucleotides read TGTGCCAGTAGTAGCGGGGGCAACAATCAGCCCCAGCATTTT.

CDR3 nucleotides: TGCGCCAGCAGTGAGTCGGAAGCGGGAGGGTTTAAAGAGACCCAGTACTTC. Amino acid sequence: CASSESEAGGFKETQYF. This sequence joins TRBV10-1 and TRBJ2-5; TRBD2 matches at 10 bases. This CDR3 region has 17 residues. Germline CDR1 reads WNHNN; CDR2 reads SYGVQD (reference sequence). With V trimmed by 0 bases and J by 3 bases, 7 bases remained unmatched.

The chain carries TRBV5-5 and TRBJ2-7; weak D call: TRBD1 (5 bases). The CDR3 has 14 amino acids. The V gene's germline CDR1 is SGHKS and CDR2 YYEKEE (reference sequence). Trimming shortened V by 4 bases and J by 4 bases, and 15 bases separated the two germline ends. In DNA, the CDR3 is TGTGCCAGCAGCAGTCGTCTCCAGGGTTACGAGCAGTACTTC. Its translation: CASSSRLQGYEQYF. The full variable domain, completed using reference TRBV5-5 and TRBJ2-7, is DAGVTQSPTHLIKTRGQQVTLRCSPISGHKSVSWYQQVLGQGPQFIFQYYEKEERGRGNFPDRFSARQFPNYSSELNVNALLLGDSALYLCASSSRLQGYEQYFGPGTRLTVT.

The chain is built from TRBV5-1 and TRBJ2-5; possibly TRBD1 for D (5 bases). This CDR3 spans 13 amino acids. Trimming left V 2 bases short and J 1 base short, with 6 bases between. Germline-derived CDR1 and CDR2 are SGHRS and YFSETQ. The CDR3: CASSLQVQETQYF. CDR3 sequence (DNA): TGCGCCAGCAGCTTACAGGTCCAAGAGACCCAGTACTTC.

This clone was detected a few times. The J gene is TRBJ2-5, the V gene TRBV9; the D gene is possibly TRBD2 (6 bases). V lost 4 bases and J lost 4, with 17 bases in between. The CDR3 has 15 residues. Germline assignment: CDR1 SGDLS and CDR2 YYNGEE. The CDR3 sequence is CASSLWAGSPETQYF. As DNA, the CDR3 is TGTGCCAGCAGCCTGTGGGCGGGAAGTCCAGAGACCCAGTACTTC. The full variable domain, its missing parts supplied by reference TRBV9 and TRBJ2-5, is DSGVTQTPKHLITATGQRVTLRCSPRSGDLSVYWYQQSLDQGLQFLIQYYNGEERAKGNILERFSAQQFPDLHSELNLSSLELGDSALYFCASSLWAGSPETQYFGPGTRLLVL.

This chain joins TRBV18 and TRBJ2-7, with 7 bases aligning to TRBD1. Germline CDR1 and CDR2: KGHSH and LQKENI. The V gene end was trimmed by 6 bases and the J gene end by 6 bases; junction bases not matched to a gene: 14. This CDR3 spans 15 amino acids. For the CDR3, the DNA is TGTGCCAGCTCCCGCCCTACAGGGGTCAGGGGCGAGCAGTACTTC. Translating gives CASSRPTGVRGEQYF.

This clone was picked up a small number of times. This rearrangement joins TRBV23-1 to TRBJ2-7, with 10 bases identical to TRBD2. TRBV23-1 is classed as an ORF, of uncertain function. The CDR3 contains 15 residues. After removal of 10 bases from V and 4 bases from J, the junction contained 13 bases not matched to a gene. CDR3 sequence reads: CAIRGLAGVRYEQYF. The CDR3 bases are TGCGCCATTCGGGGGCTAGCGGGAGTAAGGTACGAGCAGTACTTC.

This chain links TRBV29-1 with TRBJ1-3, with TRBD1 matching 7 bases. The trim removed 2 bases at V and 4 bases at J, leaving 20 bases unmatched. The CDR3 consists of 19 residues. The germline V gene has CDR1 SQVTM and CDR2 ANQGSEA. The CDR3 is CSVEYPVSDRILAGNTIYF. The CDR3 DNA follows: TGCAGCGTTGAATACCCGGTGTCGGACAGGATACTTGCCGGAAACACCATATATTTT.

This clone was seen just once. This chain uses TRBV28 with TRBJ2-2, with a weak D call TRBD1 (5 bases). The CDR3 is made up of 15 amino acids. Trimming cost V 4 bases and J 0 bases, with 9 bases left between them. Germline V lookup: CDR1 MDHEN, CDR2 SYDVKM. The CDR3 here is CASSWTQTNTGELFF. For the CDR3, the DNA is TGTGCCAGCAGTTGGACACAAACGAACACCGGGGAGCTGTTTTTT. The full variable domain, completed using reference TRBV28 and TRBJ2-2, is DVKVTQSSRYLVKRTGEKVFLECVQDMDHENMFWYRQDPGLGLRLIYFSYDVKMKEKGDIPEGYSVSREKKERFSLILESASTNQTSMYLCASSWTQTNTGELFFGEGSRLTVL.

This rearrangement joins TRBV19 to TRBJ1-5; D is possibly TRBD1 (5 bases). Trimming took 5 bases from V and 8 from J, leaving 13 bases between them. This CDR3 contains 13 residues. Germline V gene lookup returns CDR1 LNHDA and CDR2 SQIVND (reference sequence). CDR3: CASSPQGLEPQHF. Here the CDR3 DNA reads TGTGCCAGTAGTCCTCAGGGTTTAGAGCCCCAGCATTTT.

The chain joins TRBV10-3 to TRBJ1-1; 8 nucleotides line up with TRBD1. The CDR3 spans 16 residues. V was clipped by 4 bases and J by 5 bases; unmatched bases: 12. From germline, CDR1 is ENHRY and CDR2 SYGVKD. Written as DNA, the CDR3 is TGTGCCATCAGTGTTAAGGTGACAGGGGAGGGGACTGAAGCTTTCTTT. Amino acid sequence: CAISVKVTGEGTEAFF.

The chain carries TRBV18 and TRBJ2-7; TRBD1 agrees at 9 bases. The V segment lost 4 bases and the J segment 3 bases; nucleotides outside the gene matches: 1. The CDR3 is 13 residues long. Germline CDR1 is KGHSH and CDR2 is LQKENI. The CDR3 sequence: CASSLGQGYEQYF. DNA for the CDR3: TGTGCCAGCTCACTGGGACAGGGCTACGAGCAGTACTTC.

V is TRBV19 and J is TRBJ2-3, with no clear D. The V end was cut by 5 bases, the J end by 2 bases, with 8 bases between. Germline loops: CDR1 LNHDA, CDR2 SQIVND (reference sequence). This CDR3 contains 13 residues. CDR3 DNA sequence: TGTGCCAGTAGTGAACTGCTCACAGATACGCAGTATTTT. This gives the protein CASSELLTDTQYF.

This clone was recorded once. The chain's CDR3 is CASSTTRSGNEQFF. The CDR3 region has the DNA TGCGCCAGCAGCACCACGCGGAGCGGTAATGAGCAGTTCTTC. The chain couples TRBV5-1 to TRBJ2-1; tentatively, D is TRBD2 (5 bases). Trimming pared 4 bases from V and 7 bases from J, leaving 15 bases between. The CDR3 is 14 residues long. CDR1 is SGHRS and CDR2 is YFSETQ in the germline V gene.

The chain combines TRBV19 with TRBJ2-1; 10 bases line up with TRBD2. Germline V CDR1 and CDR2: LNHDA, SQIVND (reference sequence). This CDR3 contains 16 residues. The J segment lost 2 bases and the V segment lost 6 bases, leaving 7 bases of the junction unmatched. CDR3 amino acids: CASRPPGLATYNEQFF. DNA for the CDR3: TGTGCCAGTAGACCCCCGGGACTAGCGACCTACAATGAGCAGTTCTTC.

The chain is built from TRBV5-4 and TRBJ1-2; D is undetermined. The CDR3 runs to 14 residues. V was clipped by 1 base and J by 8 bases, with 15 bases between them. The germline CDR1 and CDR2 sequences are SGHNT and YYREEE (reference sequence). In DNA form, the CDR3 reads TGTGCCAGCAGCTTGTTCGGGGAGTCTAGCGGCTACACCTTC. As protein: CASSLFGESSGYTF. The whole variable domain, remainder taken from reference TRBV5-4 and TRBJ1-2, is ETGVTQSPTHLIKTRGQQVTLRCSSQSGHNTVSWYQQALGQGPQFIFQYYREEENGRGNFPPRFSGLQFPNYSSELNVNALELDDSALYLCASSLFGESSGYTFGSGTRLTVV.

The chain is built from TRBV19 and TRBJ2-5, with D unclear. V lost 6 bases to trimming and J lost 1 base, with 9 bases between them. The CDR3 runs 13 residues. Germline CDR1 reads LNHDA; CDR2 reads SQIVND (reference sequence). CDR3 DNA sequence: TGTGCCAGTAGAATTCTCGGCCAAGAGACCCAGTACTTC. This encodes CASRILGQETQYF.

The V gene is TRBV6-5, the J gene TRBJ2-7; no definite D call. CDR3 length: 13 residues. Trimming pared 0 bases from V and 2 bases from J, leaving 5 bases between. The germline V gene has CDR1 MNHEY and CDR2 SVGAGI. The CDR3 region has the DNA TGTGCCAGCAGTTACTCTTCAGCCTACGAGCAGTACTTC. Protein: CASSYSSAYEQYF.

Here the CDR3 reads CASSKTGRASEQYF. The DNA of the CDR3 is TGTGCCAGCAGTAAAACCGGGAGGGCCAGCGAGCAGTACTTC. The chain uses TRBV6-5 and TRBJ2-7; 8 bases fit TRBD2. The J segment lost 6 bases and the V segment lost 5 bases, leaving 9 bases of the junction unmatched. CDR3 length: 14 amino acids. Germline V gene data show CDR1 as MNHEY and CDR2 as SVGAGI.

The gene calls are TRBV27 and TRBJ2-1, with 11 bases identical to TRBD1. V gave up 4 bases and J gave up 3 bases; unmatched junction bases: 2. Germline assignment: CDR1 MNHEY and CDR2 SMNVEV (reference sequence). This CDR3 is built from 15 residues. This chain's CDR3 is CASSSGTGGYNEQFF. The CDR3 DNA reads TGTGCCAGCAGTTCCGGGACAGGGGGCTACAATGAGCAGTTCTTC.

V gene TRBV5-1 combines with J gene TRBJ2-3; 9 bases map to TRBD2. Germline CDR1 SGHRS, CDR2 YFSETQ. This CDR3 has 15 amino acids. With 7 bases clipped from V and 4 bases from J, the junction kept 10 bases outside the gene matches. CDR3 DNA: TGCGCCAGCCTAGCACTAGCGGGTTCTCCAGATACGCAGTATTTT. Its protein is CASLALAGSPDTQYF.

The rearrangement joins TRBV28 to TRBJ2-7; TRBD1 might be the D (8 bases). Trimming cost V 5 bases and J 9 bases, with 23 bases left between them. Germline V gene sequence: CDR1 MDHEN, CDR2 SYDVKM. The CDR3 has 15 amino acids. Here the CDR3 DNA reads TGTGCCAGCAGTCCCTTGGACAGGGAGGGTTTAGGGCAGTACTTC. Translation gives CASSPLDREGLGQYF.

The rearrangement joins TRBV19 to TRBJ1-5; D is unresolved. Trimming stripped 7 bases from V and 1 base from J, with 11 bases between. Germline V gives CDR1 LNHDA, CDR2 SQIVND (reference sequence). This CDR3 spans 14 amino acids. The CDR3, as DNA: TGTGCCAGTAATTTAGGGAGCAGCAATCAGCCCCAGCATTTT. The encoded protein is CASNLGSSNQPQHF.

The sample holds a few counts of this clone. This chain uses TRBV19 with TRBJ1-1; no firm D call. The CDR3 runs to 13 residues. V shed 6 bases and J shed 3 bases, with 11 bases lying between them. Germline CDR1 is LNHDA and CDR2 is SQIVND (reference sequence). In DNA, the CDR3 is TGTGCCAGTAGCGCCGGGAGTTACACTGAAGCTTTCTTT. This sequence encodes CASSAGSYTEAFF.

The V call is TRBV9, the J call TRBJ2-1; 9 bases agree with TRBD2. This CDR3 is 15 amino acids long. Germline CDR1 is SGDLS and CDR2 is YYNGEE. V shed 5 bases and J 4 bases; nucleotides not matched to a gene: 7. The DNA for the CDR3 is TGTGCCAGCAGGCGTGCGGGAGGGCCATACAATGAGCAGTTCTTC. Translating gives CASRRAGGPYNEQFF.

The DNA for the CDR3 is TGTGCCAGCAGTCTCGCCGGGACAGGGGGCCGAGATACGCAGTATTTT. It is translated as CASSLAGTGGRDTQYF. The genes are TRBV28 and TRBJ2-3; 12 bases agree with TRBD1. Germline values: CDR1 MDHEN, CDR2 SYDVKM. The J segment lost 5 bases and the V segment lost 5 bases, leaving 8 bases of the junction unmatched. CDR3 length: 16 residues.

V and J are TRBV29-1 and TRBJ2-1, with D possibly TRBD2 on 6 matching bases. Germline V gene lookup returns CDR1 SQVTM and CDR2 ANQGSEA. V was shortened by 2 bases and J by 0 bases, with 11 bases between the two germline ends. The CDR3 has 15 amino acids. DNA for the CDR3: TGCAGCGTTGAAATGGGGGGAAGCTCCTACAATGAGCAGTTCTTC. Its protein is CSVEMGGSSYNEQFF.

The CDR3 region is CASSFSQGTEQYF. CDR3 nucleotide sequence: TGTGCCAGTAGTTTCTCCCAGGGGACCGAGCAGTACTTC. The rearrangement joins TRBV19 to TRBJ2-7; weak D call: TRBD1 (6 bases). V was shortened by 5 bases and J by 6 bases, with 14 bases between the two germline ends. There are 13 residues in the CDR3. CDR1 LNHDA and CDR2 SQIVND come from the germline V gene (reference sequence).